This T cell receptor (beta chain) was observed in a study of shared clonotypes between healthy human individuals. Deep level was the assay's run setting. Every subset's genomic DNA went evenly onto several immunoSEQ plates. Using immunoSEQ multiplex PCR, the repertoire was profiled, and TCRdb retains in-frame clones only, with some absent. The table has approximately 530,000 clones, 90% to 96% seen once. Sequences were obtained from naive CD4+ T cells sorted from blood. The sample's subset: CD45RA+ positively selected. The TCR sequence derives from a woman aged 30 to 39 in good health.

CDR3 sequence (DNA): TGTGCCAGCAGTTTAAGCGGGCGGGACCTCTACGAGCAGTACTTC. Its protein product is CASSLSGRDLYEQYF. The chain has TRBV28 and TRBJ2-7, with a weak D call TRBD2 (6 bases). The CDR3 has 15 amino acids. Per germline, CDR1 MDHEN and CDR2 SYDVKM. Deletions cut 2 bases from V and 3 bases from J, with 14 bases between.